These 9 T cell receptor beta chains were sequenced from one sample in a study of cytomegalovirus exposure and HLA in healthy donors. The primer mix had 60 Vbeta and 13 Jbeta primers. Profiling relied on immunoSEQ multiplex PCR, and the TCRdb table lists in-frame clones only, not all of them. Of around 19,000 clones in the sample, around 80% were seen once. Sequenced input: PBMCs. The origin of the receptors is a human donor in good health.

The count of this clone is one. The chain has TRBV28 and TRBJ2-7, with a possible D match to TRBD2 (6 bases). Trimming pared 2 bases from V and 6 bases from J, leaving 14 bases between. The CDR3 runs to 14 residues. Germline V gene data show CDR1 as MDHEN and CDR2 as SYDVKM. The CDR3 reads CASSLTGTLIEQYF. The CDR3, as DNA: TGTGCCAGCAGTTTAACCGGGACTTTGATCGAGCAGTACTTC.

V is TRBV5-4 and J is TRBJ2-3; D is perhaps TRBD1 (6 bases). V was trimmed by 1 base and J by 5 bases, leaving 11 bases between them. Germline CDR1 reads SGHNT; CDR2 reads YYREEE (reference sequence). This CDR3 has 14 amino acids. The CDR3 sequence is CASSLNREKDTQYF. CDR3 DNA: TGTGCCAGCAGCTTGAACAGGGAAAAAGATACGCAGTATTTT.

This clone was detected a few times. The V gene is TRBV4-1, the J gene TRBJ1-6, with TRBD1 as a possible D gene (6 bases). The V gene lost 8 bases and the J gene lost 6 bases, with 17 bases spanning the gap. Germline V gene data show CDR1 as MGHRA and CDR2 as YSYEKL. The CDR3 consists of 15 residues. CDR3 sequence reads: CASQPNRDLNSPLHF. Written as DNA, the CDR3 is TGCGCCAGCCAACCCAACAGGGACCTTAATTCACCCCTCCACTTT.

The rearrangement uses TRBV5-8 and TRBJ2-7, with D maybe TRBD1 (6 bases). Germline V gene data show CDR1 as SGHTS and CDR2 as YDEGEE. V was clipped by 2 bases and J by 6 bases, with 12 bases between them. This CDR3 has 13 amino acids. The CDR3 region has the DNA TGTGCCAGCAGCTTTCGGACAGTTGCCGAGCAGTACTTC. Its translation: CASSFRTVAEQYF.

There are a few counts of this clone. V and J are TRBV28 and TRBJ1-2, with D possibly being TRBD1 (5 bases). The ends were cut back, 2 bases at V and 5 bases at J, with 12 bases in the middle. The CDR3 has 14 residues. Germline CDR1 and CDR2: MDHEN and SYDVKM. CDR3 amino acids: CASSLRTFPYGYTF. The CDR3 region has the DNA TGTGCCAGCAGTTTAAGGACATTCCCTTATGGCTACACCTTC.

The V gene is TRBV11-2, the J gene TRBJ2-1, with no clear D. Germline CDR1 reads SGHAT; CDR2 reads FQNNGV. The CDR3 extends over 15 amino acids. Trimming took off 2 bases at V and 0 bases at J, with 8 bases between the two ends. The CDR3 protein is CASSLSSNSYNEQFF. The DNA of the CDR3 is TGTGCCAGCAGCTTAAGTTCTAACTCCTACAATGAGCAGTTCTTC.

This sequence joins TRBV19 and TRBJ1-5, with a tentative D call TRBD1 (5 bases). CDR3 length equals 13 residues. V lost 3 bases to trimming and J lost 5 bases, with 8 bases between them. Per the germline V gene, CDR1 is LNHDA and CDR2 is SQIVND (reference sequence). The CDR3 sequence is CASSIGGDQPQHF. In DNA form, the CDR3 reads TGTGCCAGTAGTATCGGAGGGGATCAGCCCCAGCATTTT.

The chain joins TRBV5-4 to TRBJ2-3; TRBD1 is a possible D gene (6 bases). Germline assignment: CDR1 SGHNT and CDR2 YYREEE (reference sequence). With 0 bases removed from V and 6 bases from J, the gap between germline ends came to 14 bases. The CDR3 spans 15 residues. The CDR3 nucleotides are TGTGCCAGCAGCTTGGGGGCAGGGGCCTCGGATACGCAGTATTTT. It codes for CASSLGAGASDTQYF. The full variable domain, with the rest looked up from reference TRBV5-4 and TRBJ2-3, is ETGVTQSPTHLIKTRGQQVTLRCSSQSGHNTVSWYQQALGQGPQFIFQYYREEENGRGNFPPRFSGLQFPNYSSELNVNALELDDSALYLCASSLGAGASDTQYFGPGTRLTVL.

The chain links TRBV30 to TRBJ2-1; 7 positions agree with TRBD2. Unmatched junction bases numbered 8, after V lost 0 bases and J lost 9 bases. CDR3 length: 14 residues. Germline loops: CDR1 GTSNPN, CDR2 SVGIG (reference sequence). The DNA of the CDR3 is TGTGCCTGGAGTGTGGGGGGGTCAAACATTGAGCAGTTCTTC. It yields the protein CAWSVGGSNIEQFF.